One and the same sample provided the 9 T cell receptor delta chains below, sequenced in a study of γδ T cells in repeated Plasmodium falciparum infection (dated by TCRdb to the early 2020s). The library relied on multiplex PCR. The listed sequencing device is Illumina MiSeq. TCRdb reprocessed the public reads with the caller CATT; rows with the same DNA were merged afterwards. Within this sample are 45,000 to 70,000 delta-chain clones, with about 1.5% of them counted one time only. The ten largest clones take up about 15% of the sample. Vgamma9/Vdelta2+ and Vdelta2-negative gammadelta T cell populations were flow-sorted from peripheral blood mononuclear cells for bulk TCR repertoire analysis. The specimen was gamma-delta T cells from blood. The receptors were sampled from a pool of human donors (malaria-infected and uninfected, not separated).

Remarks on this clone: Only one base separates this from a far larger clonotype, so it likely reflects a read error. Other DNA sequences from this sample encode an identical CDR3 as well. This chain connects TRDV1 to TRDJ1, with TRDD3 matching 9 bases. After removal of 3 bases from V and 4 bases from J, the junction contained 30 bases not matched to a gene. There are 23 residues in the CDR3. Germline loops: CDR1 TSWWSYY, CDR2 QGS. This chain's CDR3 is CALGELNSNGVSRLGDSGDKLIF. The DNA for the CDR3 is TGTGCTCTTGGGGAGCTTAATAGCAACGGAGTGTCGCGTCTGGGGGATTCGGGCGATAAACTCATCTTT.

By share of the sample, this clone is medium-sized. This specimen includes other DNA sequences encoding the same CDR3. The CDR3 loop reads CALGETWGPSGKYTDKLIF. The CDR3 coding sequence is TGTGCTCTTGGGGAAACGTGGGGTCCCTCAGGGAAGTACACCGATAAACTCATCTTT. The rearrangement links TRDV1 to TRDJ1; D perhaps matches TRDD3 (5 bases). The CDR3 is 19 residues long. The germline V gene encodes CDR1 TSWWSYY and CDR2 QGS. V lost 2 bases to trimming and J lost 0 bases, with 22 bases between them.

This clone was seen at least ten times. TCRdb's entry gives the protein of a much larger clone, which mismatches this DNA's translation at residue 7, likely from a read error; the protein reported here is translated from the DNA. V usage is TRDV1 and J usage is TRDJ1, with 12 positions matching TRDD3. The germline gives CDR1 TSWWSYY, CDR2 QGS. After removal of 4 bases from V and 2 bases from J, the junction contained 26 bases not matched to a gene. The CDR3 spans 23 residues. CDR3 sequence: CALGARPPIPYWGIPNFTDKLIF. The CDR3 DNA reads TGTGCTCTTGGGGCGCGACCTCCTATCCCGTACTGGGGGATACCGAACTTTACCGATAAACTCATCTTT.

This clone was picked up a small number of times. The protein given by TCRdb reflects a much larger clone and differs at residue 9 from this DNA's translation, likely from a read error; the protein shown is the DNA's translation. The CDR3 nucleotides are TGTGCTCTGGAGGAAGCAGGGGTGAGGGTCACCGATAAACTCATCTTT. Encoded protein: CALEEAGVRVTDKLIF. J is TRDJ1 and V is TRDV1, with D unresolved. This CDR3 comprises 16 residues. Germline V lookup: CDR1 TSWWSYY, CDR2 QGS. V lost 9 bases, J lost 1 base, and 21 bases lay in between.

In regard to this clone: For this DNA, TCRdb reports the protein of a much larger clone, which diverges at residue 5, most likely from a read error; the protein presented here is translated directly from the DNA. The J gene is TRDJ1, the V gene TRDV1; D not resolved. Looked up from germline, CDR1 is TSWWSYY and CDR2 is QGS. V shed 4 bases and J shed 5 bases, with 38 bases lying between them. This CDR3 region has 22 residues. The DNA of the CDR3 is TGTGCTCTTGGGGGACTCTACCGAGCGGCGTTGTTCTCCTTAACCCTTAAGGATAAACTCATCTTT. This gives the protein CALGGLYRAALFSLTLKDKLIF.

This clone was seen repeatedly, ten times or more. This DNA's translation and the protein TCRdb lists, from a much larger clone, do not match at residue 10, likely due to a read error; the protein shown is translated from the DNA. This chain uses TRDV1 with TRDJ1, with 13 bases lining up with TRDD3. V lost 1 base, J lost 5 bases, and 16 bases stayed unmatched. The CDR3 has 20 amino acids. Germline values: CDR1 TSWWSYY, CDR2 QGS. The CDR3 reads CALGEPYPNPYWGIRDKLIF. The CDR3 coding sequence is TGTGCTCTTGGGGAACCCTACCCAAACCCCTACTGGGGGATACGAGATAAACTCATCTTT.

This clone was seen a few times. This is likely an artifact of a read error, given a far larger clone one base away. Other DNA sequences in this sample translate to the same CDR3. J is TRDJ1 and V is TRDV3; TRDD3 matches 13 bases. Germline-derived CDR1 and CDR2 are TVYSNPD and GDNSRS (reference sequence). The CDR3 loop spans 19 amino acids. J was trimmed by 1 base and V by 4 bases; bases with no gene match: 18. CDR3 DNA: TGTGCCTGCCCCCGACTGGGGGATACGCACGTAGGTCTCACCGATAAACTCATCTTT. Protein product: CACPRLGDTHVGLTDKLIF.

This clone was picked up a small number of times. The translation of this DNA and the TCRdb protein of a much larger clone differ at residue 8, probably owing to a read error; the protein shown here is translated from the DNA. The chain couples TRDV1 to TRDJ1, with D perhaps matching TRDD2 (5 bases). Assignment of the J gene here rests on matching the DNA to germline, because TCRdb gives none. Germline CDR1 is TSWWSYY and CDR2 is QGS. The CDR3 is 22 amino acids. V lost 1 base and J 1 base, leaving 31 bases between the germline ends. The CDR3 reads CALGEPGSFCRTVAGCTDKLIF. The CDR3, as DNA: TGTGCTCTTGGGGAACCCGGTTCCTTTTGCCGTACGGTGGCCGGGTGCACCGATAAACTCATCTTT.

The table lists this clone with a few counts. The amino acid sequence in TCRdb belongs to a much larger clone and departs from this DNA's translation at residue 11, likely a sequencing read error; the sequence shown is translated from the DNA. The V gene is TRDV3, the J gene TRDJ1, with D perhaps matching TRDD2 or TRDD3 (7 bases each). This CDR3 comprises 20 residues. Trimming pared 4 bases from V and 8 bases from J, leaving 41 bases between. The germline V gene has CDR1 TVYSNPD and CDR2 GDNSRS (reference sequence). CDR3 nucleotide sequence: TGTGCCTGGAGAAACCCTTCCTTCACTGGGGAATACGTCCACCGGGGAAAACTCATCTTT. Translation: CAWRNPSFTGEYVHRGKLIF.